This T cell receptor (beta chain) was captured by sequencing in a study of T cell responses to AZD1222 COVID-19 vaccine. Findings and caveats of the study: Unmutated regions of variants are reportedly targeted by nearly half of spike-specific TCRs. The breadth and depth of Spike-specific TCRs increased once two AZD1222 doses had been given.

Comments on this clone: Antigen specificity is unknown.

This CDR3 is built from 14 residues. V lost 2 bases and J lost 13, with 18 bases in between. Germline V CDR1 and CDR2: SGDLS, YYNGEE. Only in-frame clones appear in the TCRdb table, and some are missing; sequencing was by immunoSEQ multiplex PCR. The sample has roughly 150,000 clones; roughly 94% are singletons. The sequence was collected from an adult who received the AZD1222 COVID-19 vaccine. This sample comprised peripheral blood, obtained 28 days after the second AZD1222 dose. The chain carries TRBV9 and TRBJ1-4; D is uncertain. CDR3 DNA sequence: TGTGCCAGCAGCGTTGACGGAGCTGCTGGGAGACTGTTTTTT. Amino acid sequence: CASSVDGAAGRLFF.